These T cell receptor beta chains were read from a single sample in a study of T-cell memory formation after mild COVID-19. TCRdb itself ran the 5' RACE reads through MiXCR, one entry per CDR3 protein. The table records about 400,000 distinct CDR3 sequences, more than 20% of them present only once. The sequenced sample was PBMCs or a T cell subset sorted from them (not recorded which). These receptors were taken from an adult woman who had mild COVID-19 (a few samples of this study predate the infection). Cell type and time point are not known. The CDR3 runs from the conserved cysteine through the conserved F or W. A D gene is named only where the DNA matches it firmly. Only part of the rows carry a size: once, few, many, or a class if the clone is expanded.

j_gene: TRBJ1-2
d_gene: NA
abundance: NA
v_gene: TRBV5-6
CDR3aa: CASSSSRPEMGLNYGYTF
CDR3nt: TGTGCCAGCAGCTCAAGCCGACCGGAAATGGGCCTGAACTATGGCTACACCTTC

j_gene: TRBJ2-1
d_gene: NA
abundance: NA
v_gene: TRBV3-1
CDR3aa: CASSKQGTEQFF
CDR3nt: TGTGCCAGCAGCAAACAGGGTACTGAGCAGTTCTTC

j_gene: TRBJ1-5
d_gene: NA
abundance: NA
v_gene: TRBV6-1
CDR3aa: CASSGPWGLYSNQPQHF
CDR3nt: TGTGCCAGCAGTGGGCCCTGGGGGCTGTATAGCAATCAGCCCCAGCATTTT

j_gene: TRBJ2-1
d_gene: TRBD1
abundance: NA
v_gene: TRBV2
CDR3aa: CASSGTGDNEQFF
CDR3nt: TGTGCCAGCAGTGGGACAGGGGATAATGAGCAGTTCTTC

j_gene: TRBJ2-3
d_gene: TRBD1
abundance: NA
v_gene: TRBV20-1
CDR3aa: CSAINRGRTDTQYF
CDR3nt: TGCAGTGCTATAAACAGGGGGCGCACAGATACGCAGTATTTT

j_gene: TRBJ2-1
d_gene: NA
abundance: NA
v_gene: TRBV12-3/TRBV12-4
CDR3aa: CASSFSWGARAYNEQFF
CDR3nt: TGTGCCAGCAGTTTCTCCTGGGGGGCGCGGGCCTACAATGAGCAGTTCTTC

j_gene: TRBJ2-2
d_gene: NA
abundance: few
v_gene: TRBV5-1
CDR3aa: CASSLDNRVNTGELFF
CDR3nt: TGCGCCAGCAGCTTGGATAACAGGGTGAACACCGGGGAGCTGTTTTTT

j_gene: TRBJ1-5
d_gene: NA
abundance: NA
v_gene: TRBV2
CDR3aa: CASRARGGDNQPQHF
CDR3nt: TGTGCCAGCAGGGCGCGCGGGGGGGACAATCAGCCCCAGCATTTT

j_gene: TRBJ1-5
d_gene: NA
abundance: NA
v_gene: TRBV28
CDR3aa: CASSSEGDYRNQPQQF
CDR3nt: TGTGCCAGCAGTTCGGAGGGAGACTATCGCAATCAGCCCCAGCAATTT

j_gene: TRBJ2-3
d_gene: NA
abundance: few
v_gene: TRBV12-3/TRBV12-4
CDR3aa: CATKSRSSHRTQYF
CDR3nt: TGTGCCACCAAGAGCAGGTCCTCACATCGGACGCAGTATTTT

j_gene: TRBJ2-1
d_gene: NA
abundance: NA
v_gene: TRBV5-1
CDR3aa: CASSSRTGLGDEQFF
CDR3nt: TGCGCCAGCAGCTCCCGGACTGGCTTGGGCGATGAGCAGTTCTTC

j_gene: TRBJ1-5
d_gene: NA
abundance: few
v_gene: TRBV6-2/TRBV6-3
CDR3aa: CASSPGTPDSNQPQHF
CDR3nt: TGTGCCAGCAGCCCCGGGACACCGGATAGCAATCAGCCCCAGCATTTT

j_gene: TRBJ2-2
d_gene: TRBD2
abundance: few
v_gene: TRBV12-3/TRBV12-4
CDR3aa: CASSLERGQGGGELFF
CDR3nt: TGTGCCAGCAGTTTAGAGCGGGGGCAGGGTGGCGGGGAGCTGTTTTTT

j_gene: TRBJ2-5
d_gene: TRBD2
abundance: few
v_gene: TRBV4-2
CDR3aa: CASSRAGGTYQETQYF
CDR3nt: TGTGCCAGCAGCCGTGCCGGGGGGACGTACCAAGAGACCCAGTACTTC

j_gene: TRBJ2-7
d_gene: NA
abundance: few
v_gene: TRBV6-2/TRBV6-3
CDR3aa: CASSHGLLLYEQYF
CDR3nt: TGTGCCAGCAGTCATGGACTCTTGTTGTACGAGCAGTACTTC

j_gene: TRBJ1-2
d_gene: NA
abundance: few
v_gene: TRBV24-1
CDR3aa: CATRGGGGDYGYTF
CDR3nt: TGTGCCACCAGGGGAGGAGGGGGAGACTATGGCTACACCTTC

j_gene: TRBJ1-6
d_gene: TRBD1
abundance: NA
v_gene: TRBV5-1
CDR3aa: CASSYGQGRDSPLHF
CDR3nt: TGCGCCAGCAGCTATGGACAGGGACGGGATTCACCCCTCCACTTT

j_gene: TRBJ1-5
d_gene: TRBD1
abundance: NA
v_gene: TRBV20-1
CDR3aa: CSARLDRGQPQHF
CDR3nt: TGCAGTGCTAGGTTAGACAGGGGACAGCCCCAGCATTTT

j_gene: TRBJ1-5
d_gene: NA
abundance: few
v_gene: TRBV27
CDR3aa: CASTPVGGNQPQHF
CDR3nt: TGTGCCAGCACCCCTGTGGGGGGCAATCAGCCCCAGCATTTT

j_gene: TRBJ1-1
d_gene: NA
abundance: few
v_gene: TRBV6-2/TRBV6-3
CDR3aa: CASSQWVGAGSTEAFF
CDR3nt: TGTGCCAGCAGCCAGTGGGTAGGGGCCGGGAGCACTGAAGCTTTCTTT

j_gene: TRBJ2-1
d_gene: NA
abundance: NA
v_gene: TRBV7-6
CDR3aa: CASSSSGGSSYNEQFF
CDR3nt: TGTGCCAGCAGCTCCTCAGGGGGGAGCTCCTACAATGAGCAGTTCTTC

j_gene: TRBJ2-7
d_gene: TRBD2
abundance: NA
v_gene: TRBV20-1
CDR3aa: CSASKRGNYEQYF
CDR3nt: TGCAGTGCTAGTAAGCGGGGGAACTACGAGCAGTACTTC

j_gene: TRBJ1-5
d_gene: NA
abundance: NA
v_gene: TRBV4-1
CDR3aa: CASSQDSATSNQPQHF
CDR3nt: TGCGCCAGCAGCCAAGACTCAGCAACTAGCAATCAGCCCCAGCATTTT

j_gene: TRBJ2-3
d_gene: NA
abundance: few
v_gene: TRBV24-1
CDR3aa: CATHNGADTQYF
CDR3nt: TGTGCCACCCACAATGGGGCAGATACGCAGTATTTT

j_gene: TRBJ2-7
d_gene: NA
abundance: once
v_gene: TRBV7-9
CDR3aa: CASSSRGAYEQYF
CDR3nt: TGTGCCAGCAGCTCTCGGGGGGCGTACGAGCAGTACTTC